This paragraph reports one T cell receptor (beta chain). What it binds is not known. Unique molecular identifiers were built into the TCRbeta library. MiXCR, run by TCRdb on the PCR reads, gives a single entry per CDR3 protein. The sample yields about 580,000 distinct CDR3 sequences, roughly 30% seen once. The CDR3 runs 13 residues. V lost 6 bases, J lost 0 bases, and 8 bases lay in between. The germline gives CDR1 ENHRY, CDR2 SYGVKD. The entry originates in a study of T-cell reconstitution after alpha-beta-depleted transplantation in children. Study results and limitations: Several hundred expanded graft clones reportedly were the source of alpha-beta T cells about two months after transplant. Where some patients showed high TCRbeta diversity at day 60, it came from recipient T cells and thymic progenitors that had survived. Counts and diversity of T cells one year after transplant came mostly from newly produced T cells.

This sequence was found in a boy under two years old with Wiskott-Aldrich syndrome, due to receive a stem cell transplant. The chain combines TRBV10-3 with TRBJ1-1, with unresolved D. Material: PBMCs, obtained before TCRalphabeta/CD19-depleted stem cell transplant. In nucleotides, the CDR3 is TGTGCCATCAGCCTGACAATGAACACTGAAGCTTTCTTT. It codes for CAISLTMNTEAFF.